This TCR beta chain was sequenced for a study of blood T cell repertoires in COVID-19. Study-wide context: Donors in the United States, Italy and Spain gave samples during acute or convalescent COVID-19. PBMCs, B-cell-depleted T cells, or T cells provided the cDNA or gDNA that made up the material.

Original analysis: Nucleated cell number was recorded as an estimate derived from reference gene primer amplification. Profiled with immunoSEQ multiplex PCR; TCRdb holds only in-frame clones, not every one. V and J calls plus clone size are reproduced from that table; the DNA served to infer D and trimming. The table lists approximately 450,000 clones, around 88% of them singletons. The sequenced sample was peripheral blood. The TCR was taken from a woman aged 25 to 39 with acute or convalescent COVID-19.

The CDR3 region is CASSQLGGSDGKLFF. The CDR3 DNA follows: TGTGCCAGCAGCCAACTGGGGGGATCTGACGGAAAACTGTTTTTT. The genes are TRBV3-1 (or the pseudogene TRBV3-2) and TRBJ1-4, with D tentatively TRBD1 (5 bases). The V end lost 2 bases, the J end lost 10 bases, and 17 bases lay between the germline ends. The CDR3 is 15 residues long. CDR1 is LGHDT, CDR2 YNNKEL, per germline (reference sequence).